Following are 23 T cell receptor beta chains from one sample sequenced in a study of PD-L1 blockade in urothelial cancer. The time point was: pretreatment peripheral blood. TCRdb's table, derived via immunoSEQ multiplex PCR, lists solely in-frame clones and lacks some. This repertoire shows tens of thousands of clones, less than 90% found once; its top ten account for roughly 9.2%. The material was PBMCs, obtained around atezolizumab (anti-PD-L1) treatment. These receptors were collected from a woman in her 70s with urothelial cancer.

The rearrangement uses TRBV2 and TRBJ2-7, with D unresolved. Germline V gives CDR1 SNHLY, CDR2 FYNNEI. This CDR3 is built from 12 residues. V lost 4 bases and J 1 base, leaving 5 bases between the germline ends. The CDR3 loop is CASSVQSYEQYF. CDR3 coding DNA: TGTGCCAGCAGTGTACAATCCTACGAGCAGTACTTC.

The genes are TRBV19 and TRBJ1-4, with TRBD1 matching over 9 bases. The V gene end was trimmed by 5 bases and the J gene end by 7 bases; junction bases not matched to a gene: 8. The CDR3 has 15 residues. The germline gives CDR1 LNHDA, CDR2 SQIVND (reference sequence). The CDR3 sequence: CASSSQDRGSEKLFF. Written as DNA, the CDR3 is TGTGCCAGTAGTTCCCAGGACAGGGGTAGTGAAAAACTGTTTTTT. Variable domain in full (rest from reference TRBV19 and TRBJ1-4): DGGITQSPKYLFRKEGQNVTLSCEQNLNHDAMYWYRQDPGQGLRLIYYSQIVNDFQKGDIAEGYSVSREKKESFPLTVTSAQKNPTAFYLCASSSQDRGSEKLFFGSGTQLSVL.

The V gene is TRBV7-3, the J gene TRBJ2-2, with a tentative D call TRBD2 (5 bases). Germline V CDR1 and CDR2: SGHTA, FQGTGA. Deletions cut 8 bases from V and 5 bases from J, with 15 bases between. The CDR3 is 14 residues long. In DNA form, the CDR3 reads TGTGCCAGCTCTTCTGGTACGGGGACCGGGGAGCTGTTTTTT. Its translation: CASSSGTGTGELFF.

V usage is TRBV10-3 and J usage is TRBJ2-5; the match to TRBD1 covers 12 bases. The CDR3 is 15 residues long. V dropped 6 bases and J dropped 5; count of bases not matched to a gene: 7. Germline CDR1 and CDR2: ENHRY and SYGVKD. The CDR3: CAISGGQGAGETQYF. The CDR3 coding sequence is TGTGCCATCAGCGGGGGACAGGGGGCCGGGGAGACCCAGTACTTC.

The J gene is TRBJ2-7, the V gene TRBV6-1; D perhaps matches TRBD2 (5 bases). CDR1 MNHNS and CDR2 SASEGT come from the germline V gene. The CDR3 loop spans 15 amino acids. V was trimmed by 4 bases and J by 6 bases, leaving 19 bases between them. Written as DNA, the CDR3 is TGTGCCAGCAGTGGATACCGGGAAGTTCCTGGCGAGCAGTACTTC. Amino acids: CASSGYREVPGEQYF.

The chain carries TRBV5-5 and TRBJ1-4, with 10 positions matching TRBD1. The CDR3 contains 18 residues. The V and J ends lost 2 bases and 6 bases, in that order; junction bases with no gene match: 13. Germline V CDR1 and CDR2: SGHKS, YYEKEE (reference sequence). CDR3 amino acids: CASSFYVLRTGGYEKLFF. The CDR3 bases are TGTGCCAGCAGCTTCTACGTACTCCGGACAGGGGGTTATGAAAAACTGTTTTTT.

V and J are TRBV7-2 and TRBJ1-6, with TRBD1 identical over 9 bases. The CDR3 runs to 16 residues. The junction had 6 bases not matched to a gene; V was cut back by 0 bases and J by 9 bases. From germline, CDR1 is SGHTA and CDR2 FQGNSA. This CDR3 reads CASSLAFDRGSSPLHF. The CDR3 DNA reads as TGTGCCAGCAGCTTAGCCTTTGACAGGGGGAGTTCACCCCTCCACTTT.

The chain joins TRBV9 to TRBJ2-2, with 15 bases that match TRBD2. CDR3 length: 19 amino acids. From germline, CDR1 is SGDLS and CDR2 YYNGEE. V trimming: 0 bases; J trimming: 6 bases; junction bases outside the gene matches: 9. The CDR3 DNA reads TGTGCCAGCAGCGTAGGGACTAGCGGGGGGGCCCGTAGGGCCGGGGAGCTGTTTTTT. This encodes CASSVGTSGGARRAGELFF.

This clone was seen just once. The V and J genes are TRBV7-2 and TRBJ1-2, with 7 bases aligning to TRBD1. The CDR3 has 15 amino acids. Germline V CDR1 and CDR2: SGHTA, FQGNSA. Germline trimming cut 5 bases from V and 4 bases from J; bases unmatched to any gene: 10. Here the CDR3 DNA reads TGTGCCAGCAGCGATAGAAGGGGGCGGGGCTATGGCTACACCTTC. Its translation is CASSDRRGRGYGYTF.

The gene calls are TRBV5-1 and TRBJ2-7; 7 bases are a match to TRBD2. The CDR3 has 15 amino acids. CDR1 and CDR2 from the germline V gene are SGHRS and YFSETQ. V shed 1 base and J 5 bases; nucleotides not matched to a gene: 9. CDR3 in DNA: TGCGCCAGCAGCTTGCCGGGGGGTTTGGGCCACGAGCAGTACTTC. Its protein product is CASSLPGGLGHEQYF.

V and J are TRBV25-1 and TRBJ2-7; perhaps TRBD2 as D (6 bases). This CDR3 is built from 12 residues. V gave up 7 bases and J gave up 4 bases, with 11 bases separating them. Germline-derived CDR1 and CDR2 are MGHDK and SYGVNS. This CDR3 reads CASTGGKYEQYF. CDR3 DNA: TGTGCCAGCACAGGCGGGAAATACGAGCAGTACTTC.

This chain links TRBV7-2 with TRBJ2-5; D gene ambiguous. V lost 1 base and J 3 bases, leaving 12 bases between the germline ends. Germline V gene lookup returns CDR1 SGHTA and CDR2 FQGNSA. The CDR3 is 15 amino acids. The CDR3 protein is CASSLVAGWEETQYF. As DNA, the CDR3 is TGTGCCAGCAGCTTAGTGGCCGGGTGGGAAGAGACCCAGTACTTC.

The rearrangement joins TRBV11-2 to TRBJ2-7, with TRBD2 as a possible D gene (6 bases). Trimming left V 5 bases short and J 6 bases short, with 23 bases between. CDR1 is SGHAT, CDR2 FQNNGV, per germline. This CDR3 is built from 16 residues. The CDR3 spells CASSPPGGHSVSEQYF. The CDR3 nucleotides are TGTGCCAGCAGCCCCCCTGGAGGGCATAGTGTGAGCGAGCAGTACTTC.

As to this clone: A read error is likely, as this CDR3 ends without the conserved phenylalanine or tryptophan. It is unclear where the CDR3 begins or ends on the DNA, so no DNA is shown, and the CDR3 is as TCRdb lists it. The V call is TRBV4-3, the J call TRBJ1-2; the table's D gene call, TRBD1, was not cross checked with the DNA. CDR1 LGHNA and CDR2 YSLEER come from the germline V gene. The CDR3 spans 14 amino acids, including both terminal residues. The CDR3: CASSQGGIGTGLNL.

V gene TRBV2 combines with J gene TRBJ2-6; D uncertain. The length of the CDR3 is 16 residues. From germline, CDR1 is SNHLY and CDR2 FYNNEI. V lost 1 base to trimming and J lost 0 bases, with 7 bases between them. DNA of the CDR3: TGTGCCAGCAGTGAAGGAGCCTACTCTGGGGCCAACGTCCTGACTTTC. Translated: CASSEGAYSGANVLTF.

This rearrangement joins TRBV11-2 to TRBJ1-5, with no clear D. The CDR3 covers 15 residues. Germline V gives CDR1 SGHAT, CDR2 FQNNGV. Deletions cut 2 bases from V and 0 bases from J, with 8 bases between. The CDR3, as DNA: TGTGCCAGCAGCTTATATATTTATAGCAATCAGCCCCAGCATTTT. It yields the protein CASSLYIYSNQPQHF.

This chain uses TRBV28 with TRBJ1-4; D may be TRBD1 (5 bases). In germline, CDR1 is MDHEN, CDR2 SYDVKM. This CDR3 comprises 12 residues. Deletions cut 5 bases from V and 8 bases from J, with 9 bases between. Here the CDR3 reads CASSLRGEKLFF. Written as DNA, the CDR3 is TGTGCCAGCAGTCTAAGGGGAGAAAAACTGTTTTTT. Full variable domain (outside the CDR3, taken from reference TRBV28 and TRBJ1-4): DVKVTQSSRYLVKRTGEKVFLECVQDMDHENMFWYRQDPGLGLRLIYFSYDVKMKEKGDIPEGYSVSREKKERFSLILESASTNQTSMYLCASSLRGEKLFFGSGTQLSVL.

This clone was found once. The chain has TRBV5-6 and TRBJ1-5, with D unclear. The CDR3 is 15 amino acids. In germline, CDR1 is SGHDT, CDR2 YYEEEE. Between the trimmed V and J ends, which lost 3 bases and 4 bases, there was a span of 14 bases. CDR3 region: CASSSYGLINQPQHF. For the CDR3, the DNA is TGTGCCAGCAGCTCCTACGGACTGATAAATCAGCCCCAGCATTTT.

This chain connects TRBV11-2 to TRBJ1-1; the D gene is possibly TRBD1 (6 bases). V dropped 2 bases and J dropped 5 bases, with 12 bases sitting between them. The V gene's germline CDR1 is SGHAT and CDR2 FQNNGV. The CDR3 contains 14 residues. In nucleotides, the CDR3 is TGTGCCAGCAGCTTACTACAGGGATTTACTGAAGCTTTCTTT. It translates to CASSLLQGFTEAFF.

The V and J genes are TRBV6-5 and TRBJ2-2; 11 nucleotides line up with TRBD1. Germline assignment: CDR1 MNHEY and CDR2 SVGAGI. The J segment lost 6 bases and the V segment lost 7 bases, leaving 1 base of the junction unmatched. The CDR3 extends over 13 amino acids. This CDR3 reads CASTGQGAGELFF. The DNA for the CDR3 is TGTGCCAGCACGGGACAGGGGGCCGGGGAGCTGTTTTTT.

This chain joins TRBV7-2 and TRBJ2-2, with 8 nucleotides matching TRBD1. Germline loops: CDR1 SGHTA, CDR2 FQGNSA. The length of the CDR3 is 15 residues. J lost 3 bases, V lost 2 bases, and 2 bases had no gene match. In nucleotides, the CDR3 is TGTGCCAGCAGCTTAAACAGGGGGGACACCGGGGAGCTGTTTTTT. Its translation is CASSLNRGDTGELFF.

The rearrangement uses TRBV29-1 and TRBJ1-2; D may be TRBD1 (6 bases). The V gene lost 3 bases and the J gene lost 4 bases, with 9 bases spanning the gap. CDR1 SQVTM and CDR2 ANQGSEA come from the germline V gene. This CDR3 region has 12 residues. The CDR3 loop reads CSVDQGSYGYTF. CDR3 DNA: TGCAGCGTTGACCAGGGGTCCTATGGCTACACCTTC.

V gene TRBV30 combines with J gene TRBJ2-1; the match to TRBD2 covers 8 bases. The CDR3 consists of 14 residues. With 3 bases clipped from V and 5 bases from J, the junction kept 6 bases outside the gene matches. Germline-derived CDR1 and CDR2 are GTSNPN and SVGIG (reference sequence). The CDR3 DNA follows: TGTGCCTGGAGCATCTTGCGGGAGGACAATGAGCAGTTCTTC. Its translation: CAWSILREDNEQFF.